Given below is one T cell receptor beta chain in context. Its specificity is not known. These data come from a study of T-cell memory formation after mild COVID-19. General study findings and limits: Chiefly within CM and EM were the contracting CD4+ clones; CD8+ ones were within EMRA.

V gave up 5 bases and J gave up 5 bases, with 15 bases separating them. This CDR3 has 13 amino acids. Germline V gene data show CDR1 as DFQATT and CDR2 as SNEGSKA (reference sequence). Each CDR3 protein is one row after TCRdb ran MiXCR on the 5' RACE reads. The repertoire has about 450,000 distinct CDR3 sequences, about a quarter of them found once; the top ten carry about an eighth. The chain combines TRBV20-1 with TRBJ1-1; D ambiguous. The sequence derives from an adult woman who had mild COVID-19 (a few samples of this study predate the infection). Cell type and time point are not known. The sample comprised PBMCs or a T cell subset sorted from them (not recorded which). CDR3 in amino acids: CSAQTRVGTEAFF. The CDR3 bases are TGCAGTGCTCAGACGCGGGTTGGGACTGAAGCTTTCTTT.